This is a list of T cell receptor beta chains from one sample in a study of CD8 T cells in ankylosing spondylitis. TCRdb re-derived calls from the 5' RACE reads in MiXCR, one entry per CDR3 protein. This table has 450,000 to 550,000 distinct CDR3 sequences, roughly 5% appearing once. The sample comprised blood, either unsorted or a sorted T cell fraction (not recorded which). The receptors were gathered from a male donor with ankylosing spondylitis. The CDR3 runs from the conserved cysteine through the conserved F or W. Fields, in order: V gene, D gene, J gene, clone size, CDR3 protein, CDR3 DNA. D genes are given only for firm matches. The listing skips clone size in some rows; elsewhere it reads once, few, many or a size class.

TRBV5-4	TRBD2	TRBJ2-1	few	CASSAQREGIDNEQFF	TGTGCCAGCAGCGCCCAGAGGGAGGGTATAGACAATGAGCAGTTCTTC
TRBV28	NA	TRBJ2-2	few	CASSSPGDRGTGELFF	TGTGCCAGCAGTTCGCCTGGGGACCGCGGCACCGGGGAGCTGTTTTTT
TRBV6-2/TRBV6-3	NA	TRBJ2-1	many	CASSYWTGSYNEQFF	TGTGCCAGCAGTTACTGGACGGGCAGTTACAATGAGCAGTTCTTC
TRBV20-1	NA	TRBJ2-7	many	CSASPRGLTYEQYF	TGCAGTGCTTCGCCCCGAGGACTCACCTACGAGCAGTACTTC
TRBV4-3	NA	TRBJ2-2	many	CASSLQGRAGELFF	TGCGCCAGCAGCTTACAAGGAAGGGCCGGGGAGCTGTTTTTT
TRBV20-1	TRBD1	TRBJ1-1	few	CSVEPGQLLNTEAFF	TGCAGTGTGGAGCCGGGACAGTTGCTGAACACTGAAGCTTTCTTT
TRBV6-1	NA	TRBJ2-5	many	CASSPSSLGQQLYF	TGTGCCAGCAGCCCCTCATCCCTAGGACAGCAGCTGTACTTC
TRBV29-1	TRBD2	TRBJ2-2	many	CSVESPGGLAGLNTGELFF	TGCAGCGTTGAATCCCCCGGGGGACTAGCGGGATTGAACACCGGGGAGCTGTTTTTT
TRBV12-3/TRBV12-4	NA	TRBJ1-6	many	CASSLGGGFDSPLHF	TGTGCCAGCAGTTTAGGAGGGGGGTTTGATTCACCCCTCCACTTT
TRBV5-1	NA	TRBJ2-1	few	CASSLGRAYYNEQFF	TGCGCCAGCAGCTTGGGTCGGGCTTACTACAATGAGCAGTTCTTC
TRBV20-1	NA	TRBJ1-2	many	CSAPDSSNYGYTF	TGCAGTGCTCCCGATTCTTCAAACTATGGCTACACCTTC
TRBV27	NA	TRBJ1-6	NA	CASSFSSGGPPLHF	TGTGCCAGCAGTTTCTCCAGCGGGGGGCCGCCCCTCCACTTT
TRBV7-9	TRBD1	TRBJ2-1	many	CASSLTGGAGNEQFF	TGTGCCAGCAGTCTGACAGGGGGCGCAGGCAATGAGCAGTTCTTC
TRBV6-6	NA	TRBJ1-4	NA	CASSPPTEKLFF	TGTGCCAGCAGTCCCCCTACTGAAAAACTGTTTTTT
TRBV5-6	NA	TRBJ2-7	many	CASSFGTYSSYEQYF	TGTGCCAGCAGCTTCGGGACATACAGCTCCTACGAGCAGTACTTC
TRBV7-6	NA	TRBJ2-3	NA	CASTPLSGPDTQYF	TGTGCCAGCACCCCCCTATCGGGACCAGATACGCAGTATTTT
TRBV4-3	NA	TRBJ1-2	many	CASSQDLEVDGYTF	TGCGCCAGCAGCCAAGATCTCGAGGTGGATGGCTACACCTTC
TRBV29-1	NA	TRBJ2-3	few	CSVVAGADVFTDTQYF	TGCAGCGTTGTTGCGGGGGCAGATGTTTTCACAGATACGCAGTATTTT
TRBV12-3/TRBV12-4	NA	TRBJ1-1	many	CASSLSRDGVNTEAFF	TGTGCCAGCAGTCTTTCAAGGGATGGGGTGAACACTGAAGCTTTCTTT
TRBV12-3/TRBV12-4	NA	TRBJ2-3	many	CASSRVGGADTQYF	TGTGCCAGCAGTCGCGTAGGGGGGGCAGATACGCAGTATTTT
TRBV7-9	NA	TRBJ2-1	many	CASSLGTWKYNEQFF	TGTGCCAGCAGCCTCGGGACTTGGAAGTACAATGAGCAGTTCTTC
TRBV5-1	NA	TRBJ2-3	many	CASSFSTPHDGDTQYF	TGCGCCAGCAGCTTTTCGACACCCCATGACGGAGATACGCAGTATTTT